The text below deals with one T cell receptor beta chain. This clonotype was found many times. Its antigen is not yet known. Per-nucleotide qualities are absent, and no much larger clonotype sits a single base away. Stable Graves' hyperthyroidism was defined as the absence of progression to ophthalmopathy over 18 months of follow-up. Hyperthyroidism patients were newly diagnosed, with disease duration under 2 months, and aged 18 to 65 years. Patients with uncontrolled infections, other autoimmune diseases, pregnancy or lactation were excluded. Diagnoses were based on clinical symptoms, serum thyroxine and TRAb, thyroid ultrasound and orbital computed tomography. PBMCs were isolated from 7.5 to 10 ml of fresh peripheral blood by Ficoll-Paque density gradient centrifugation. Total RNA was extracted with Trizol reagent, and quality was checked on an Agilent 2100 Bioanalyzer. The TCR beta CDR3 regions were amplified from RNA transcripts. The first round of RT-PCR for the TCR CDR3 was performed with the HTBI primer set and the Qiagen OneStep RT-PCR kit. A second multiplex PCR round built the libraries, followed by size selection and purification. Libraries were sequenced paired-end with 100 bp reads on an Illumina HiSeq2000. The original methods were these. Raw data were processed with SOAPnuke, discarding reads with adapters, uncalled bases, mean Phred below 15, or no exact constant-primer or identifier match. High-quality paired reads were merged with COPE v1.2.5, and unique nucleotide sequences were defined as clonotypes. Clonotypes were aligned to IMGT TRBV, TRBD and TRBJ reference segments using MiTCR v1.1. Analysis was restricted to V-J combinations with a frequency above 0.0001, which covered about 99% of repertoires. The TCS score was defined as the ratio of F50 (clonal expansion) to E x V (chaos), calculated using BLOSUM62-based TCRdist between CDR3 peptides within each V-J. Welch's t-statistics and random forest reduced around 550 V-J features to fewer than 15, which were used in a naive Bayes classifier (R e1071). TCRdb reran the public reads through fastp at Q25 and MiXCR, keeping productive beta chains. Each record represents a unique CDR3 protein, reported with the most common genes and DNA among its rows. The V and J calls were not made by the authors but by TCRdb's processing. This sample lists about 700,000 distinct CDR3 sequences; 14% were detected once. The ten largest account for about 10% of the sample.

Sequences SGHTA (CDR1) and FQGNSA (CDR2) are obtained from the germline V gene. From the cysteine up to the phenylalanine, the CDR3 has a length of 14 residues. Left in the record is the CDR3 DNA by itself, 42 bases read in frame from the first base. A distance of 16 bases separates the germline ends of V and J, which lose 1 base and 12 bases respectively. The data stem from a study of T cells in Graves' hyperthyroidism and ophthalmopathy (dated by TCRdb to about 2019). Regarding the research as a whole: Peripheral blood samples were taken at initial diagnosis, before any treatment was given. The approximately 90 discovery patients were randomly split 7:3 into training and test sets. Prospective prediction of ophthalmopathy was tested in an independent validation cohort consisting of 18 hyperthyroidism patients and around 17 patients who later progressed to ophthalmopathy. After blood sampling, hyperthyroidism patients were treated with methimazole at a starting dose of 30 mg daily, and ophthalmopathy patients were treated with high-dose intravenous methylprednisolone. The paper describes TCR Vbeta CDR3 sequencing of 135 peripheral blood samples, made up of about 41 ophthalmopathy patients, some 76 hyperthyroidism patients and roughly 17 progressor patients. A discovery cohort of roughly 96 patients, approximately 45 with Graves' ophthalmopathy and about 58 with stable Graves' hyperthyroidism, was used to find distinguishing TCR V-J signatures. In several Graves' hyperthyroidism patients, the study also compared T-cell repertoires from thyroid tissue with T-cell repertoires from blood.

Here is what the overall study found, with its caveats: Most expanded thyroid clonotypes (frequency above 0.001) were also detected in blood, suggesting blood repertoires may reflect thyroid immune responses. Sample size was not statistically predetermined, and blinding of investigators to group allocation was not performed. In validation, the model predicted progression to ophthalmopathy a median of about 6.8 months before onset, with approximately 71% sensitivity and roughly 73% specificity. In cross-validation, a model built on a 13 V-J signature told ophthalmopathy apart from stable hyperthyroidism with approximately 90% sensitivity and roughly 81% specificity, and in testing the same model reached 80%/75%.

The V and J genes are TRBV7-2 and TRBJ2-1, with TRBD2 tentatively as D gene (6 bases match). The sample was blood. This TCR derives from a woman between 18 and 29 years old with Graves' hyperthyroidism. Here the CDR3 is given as CASSLGPGAPAQFF. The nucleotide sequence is TGTGCCAGCAGCTTAGGTCCGGGAGCCCCTGCGCAGTTCTTC.